The 6 T cell receptor beta chains listed next were all sequenced from one sample in a study of blood T cells in healthy people across ages (dated by TCRdb to about 2015). Library construction relied on 5' RACE. Sequencing took place on an Illumina HiSeq 2500. A second PCR of about 7 to 12 cycles was run with a J-beta primer mix and a sample-barcoded 5' primer. The public reads were run again by TCRdb, first through fastp at Q25 and then through MiXCR, and only productive beta chains were kept. Every distinct CDR3 protein forms one entry, paired with its most common genes and DNA. The table for this sample lists about 1,500,000 distinct CDR3 sequences; 25% to 30% of them were counted only once. Roughly 8% of the sample rests with the top ten. Sequencing was done on a sample of blood. Every receptor here comes from a woman aged 25 to 45 in good health.

This clonotype was picked up many times. The rearrangement links TRBV20-1 to TRBJ1-2; D is undetermined. Germline assignment: CDR1 DFQATT and CDR2 SNEGSKA (reference sequence). The CDR3 is 13 residues long. V dropped 4 bases and J dropped 8 bases, with 17 bases sitting between them. CDR3: CSANQRAEVGYTF. Written as DNA, the CDR3 is TGCAGTGCTAACCAGAGAGCCGAGGTGGGCTACACCTTC.

With respect to this clonotype: The CDR3 does not close with the conserved phenylalanine or tryptophan, likely indicating a read error. CDR3 DNA sequence: TGTGCCAGCAACCACGGGGGTACAGATACGCAGTATTGT. It encodes CASNHGGTDTQYC. V usage is TRBV7-3 and J usage is TRBJ2-3, with D maybe TRBD2 (6 bases). Deletions cut 7 bases from V and 3 bases from J, with 11 bases between. The CDR3 consists of 13 residues. Germline CDR1 and CDR2: SGHTA and FQGTGA.

The chain combines TRBV12-3 or TRBV12-4 with TRBJ2-3, with TRBD2 matching over 11 bases. J gave up 1 base and V 3 bases, and 6 bases lay outside the gene matches. The CDR3 extends over 17 amino acids. The CDR3 sequence: CASSFFPLAGGTDTQYF. The CDR3 region has the DNA TGTGCCAGCAGTTTTTTCCCACTAGCGGGGGGCACAGATACGCAGTATTTT.

This clonotype turned up a few times. V is TRBV7-9 and J is TRBJ2-1; D may be TRBD1 (6 bases). Trimming cost V 5 bases and J 6 bases, with 14 bases left between them. Germline V gene sequence: CDR1 SEHNR, CDR2 FQNEAQ (reference sequence). The CDR3 sequence is 14 residues long. The CDR3 DNA follows: TGTGCCAGCAGCCCAAACGACAGGTGCAATGAGCAGTTCTTC. Translated: CASSPNDRCNEQFF.

The chain carries TRBV27 and TRBJ2-3, with 7 bases fitting TRBD1. This CDR3 has 13 amino acids. The germline CDR1 and CDR2 sequences are MNHEY and SMNVEV (reference sequence). V dropped 5 bases and J dropped 5; count of bases not matched to a gene: 4. CDR3 sequence reads: CASSDRAKDTQYF. CDR3 nucleotides: TGTGCCAGCAGTGACAGGGCGAAAGATACGCAGTATTTT.

This clonotype was seen ten or more times. This chain uses TRBV12-3 or TRBV12-4 with TRBJ2-7; 10 nucleotides line up with TRBD1. The CDR3 extends over 15 amino acids. V lost 3 bases and J lost 3; bases outside the gene matches: 5. The CDR3 reads CASSLGRDRGYEQYF. CDR3 nucleotide sequence: TGTGCCAGCAGTTTGGGTAGGGACAGGGGCTACGAGCAGTACTTC.